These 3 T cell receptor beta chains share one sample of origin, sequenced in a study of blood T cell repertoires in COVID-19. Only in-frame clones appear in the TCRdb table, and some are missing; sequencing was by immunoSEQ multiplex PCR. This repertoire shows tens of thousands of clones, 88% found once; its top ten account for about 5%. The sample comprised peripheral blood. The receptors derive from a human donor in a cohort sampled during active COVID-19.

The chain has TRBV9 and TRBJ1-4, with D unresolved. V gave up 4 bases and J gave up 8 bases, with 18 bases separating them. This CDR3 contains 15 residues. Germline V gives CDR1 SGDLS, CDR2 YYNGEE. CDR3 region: CASSPRLAPGEKLFF. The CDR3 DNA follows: TGTGCCAGCAGCCCCCGATTGGCGCCGGGGGAAAAACTGTTTTTT.

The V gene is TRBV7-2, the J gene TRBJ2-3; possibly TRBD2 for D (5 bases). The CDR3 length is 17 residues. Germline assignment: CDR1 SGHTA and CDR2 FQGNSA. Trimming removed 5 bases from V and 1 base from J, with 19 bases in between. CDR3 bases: TGTGCCAGCAGCAAACAAGCGGTGGGAGTTGGCACAGATACGCAGTATTTT. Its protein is CASSKQAVGVGTDTQYF. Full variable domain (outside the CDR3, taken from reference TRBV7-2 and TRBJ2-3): GAGVSQSPSNKVTEKGKDVELRCDPISGHTALYWYRQSLGQGLEFLIYFQGNSAPDKSGLPSDRFSAERTGGSVSTLTIQRTQQEDSAVYLCASSKQAVGVGTDTQYFGPGTRLTVL.

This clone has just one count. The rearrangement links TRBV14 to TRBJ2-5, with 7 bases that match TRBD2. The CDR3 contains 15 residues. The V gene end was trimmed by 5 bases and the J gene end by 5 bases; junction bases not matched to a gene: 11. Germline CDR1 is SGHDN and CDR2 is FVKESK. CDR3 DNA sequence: TGTGCCAGCAGCGTCCCAGCGGGATCTTGGGAGACCCAGTACTTC. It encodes CASSVPAGSWETQYF.